The source of this T cell receptor (beta chain) is a study of beta chain features in type 1 diabetes. The CDR3 length is 13 residues. V was trimmed by 0 bases and J by 5 bases, leaving 5 bases between them. Per the germline V gene, CDR1 is SGDLS and CDR2 is YYNGEE. The study's findings and limits: A moderate, significant TCRB CDR3 shortening appeared in type 1 diabetes across four CD4+ subsets.

Expressed TCRB transcripts were sequenced after all isolated RNA was converted to cDNA. Data came from immunoSEQ multiplex PCR; TCRdb stores just in-frame clones and leaves some out. Of 810,000 or so clones listed, roughly 15% are singletons. A heparinised blood draw that averaged about 120 mL was obtained once from each donor. In its sample, this clone was seen a few times. Its antigen is undetermined. The same CDR3 also results from other DNA sequences found in this sample. The TCR comes from a woman aged 18-29 years in good health. The sequencing input was naive CD4+ T cells from blood. V is TRBV9 and J is TRBJ2-2; unclear D gene. The DNA for the CDR3 is TGTGCCAGCAGCGTAGTGGGTACCGGGGAGCTGTTTTTT. Its translation: CASSVVGTGELFF.